The T cell receptor (beta chain) under discussion was sequenced for a study of metastatic and nonmetastatic thyroid tumors. Study-level information: The comparison covered peripheral blood and tumor or nodule tissue in malignant and benign thyroid patients. Findings and limits, study-wide: Malignant thyroid tumors reportedly exceeded benign nodules significantly in TCR beta diversity, with the difference appearing in blood and tumor.

This clone was observed at least ten times. Its target is not known. Original methodology: The distant-metastasis classifier for papillary thyroid cancer was built from CDR3 differences across clinicopathological groups. TCRdb ran MiXCR on the PCR reads. The V and J calls here are based on TCRdb, not the publication. The top ten clones hold roughly 22% of a sample with fewer than 55,000 clones, 15% to 20% of them seen once. The entire patient cohort was treatment-naive prior to thyroid surgery. Material for sequencing was blood. The TCR was taken from a female donor with papillary thyroid cancer or a benign thyroid nodule (not recorded which). Some clones in this sample may be carry-over from other donors' samples.

The chain's CDR3 is CASSYSAVTDYGYTF. CDR3 DNA sequence: TGTGCCAGCAGTTACTCGGCGGTAACAGACTATGGCTACACCTTC. This chain joins TRBV6-5 and TRBJ1-2; D gene ambiguous. V gave up 0 bases and J gave up 3 bases, with 11 bases separating them. This CDR3 is built from 15 residues. The germline V gene encodes CDR1 MNHEY and CDR2 SVGAGI.